The 30 T cell receptor beta chains reported below all come from one sample, sequenced in a study of read filtering for tumor transcriptome and immune sequencing. The library was built from around 0.4 ug RNA with molecular barcoded adaptors for alpha/delta and beta/gamma chains. TCRdb passed the reads through MiXCR, listing each CDR3 protein once. The data contain thousands of distinct CDR3 sequences, more than 15% of them seen just once; the ten biggest clones take up 20% to 25%. Material: a population of CD138-negative cells sorted from bone marrow. Receptors were obtained from a donor at least 40 years old with multiple myeloma.

Ten or more counts support this clonotype. The CDR3 DNA is TGCAGTGCTAGAGGCGCCAGGGACGAGCAGTACTTC. Its translation is CSARGARDEQYF. The chain links TRBV20-1 to TRBJ2-7; D might be TRBD1 (5 bases). Germline loops: CDR1 DFQATT, CDR2 SNEGSKA (reference sequence). V was clipped by 1 base and J by 5 bases, with 9 bases between them. The CDR3 runs 12 residues.

At least ten counts were recorded for this clonotype. The chain uses TRBV6-2 or TRBV6-3 and TRBJ1-5; D is perhaps TRBD1 (6 bases). Trimming took off 7 bases at V and 2 bases at J, with 15 bases between the two ends. In germline, CDR1 is MNHEY, CDR2 SVGEGT. The CDR3 has 15 residues. The CDR3 is CASTGQGSGNQPQHF. CDR3 nucleotide sequence: TGTGCCAGCACGGGCCAGGGGTCTGGCAATCAGCCCCAGCATTTT.

Sample share makes this clonotype medium-sized. This chain connects TRBV28 to TRBJ1-5, with TRBD1 matching over 11 bases. The CDR3 totals 15 residues. Trimming took 6 bases from V and 6 from J; bases not matched to a gene: 7. The germline gives CDR1 MDHEN, CDR2 SYDVKM. The CDR3 sequence: CASRLGTGGSQPQHF. In DNA form, the CDR3 reads TGTGCCAGCAGGCTCGGGACAGGGGGTTCTCAGCCCCAGCATTTT.

This clonotype counts as medium-sized. V usage is TRBV28 and J usage is TRBJ1-4; 7 bases agree with TRBD1. CDR1 is MDHEN and CDR2 is SYDVKM in the germline V gene. Germline trimming cut 6 bases from V and 3 bases from J; bases unmatched to any gene: 10. The CDR3 has 16 residues. CDR3 nucleotides: TGTGCCAGCAGCCGAACAGGGGCGAGATCTAATGAAAAACTGTTTTTT. It translates to CASSRTGARSNEKLFF.

By sample share, this clonotype is medium-sized. This chain uses TRBV7-2 with TRBJ2-1; tentatively, D is TRBD2 (6 bases). V was clipped by 2 bases and J by 5 bases, with 13 bases between them. Germline V gives CDR1 SGHTA, CDR2 FQGNSA. The CDR3 extends over 15 amino acids. For the CDR3, the DNA is TGTGCCAGCAGCTTATCGCCGGGAGCTGACAATGAGCAGTTCTTC. Amino acids: CASSLSPGADNEQFF.

The chain is built from TRBV4-2 and TRBJ2-7; D is undetermined. Germline V gene sequence: CDR1 LGHNA, CDR2 YNFKEQ. CDR3 size: 13 residues. V shed 0 bases and J shed 5 bases, with 8 bases lying between them. The CDR3 is CASSQEGPDEQYF. The CDR3 DNA follows: TGTGCCAGCAGCCAAGAGGGTCCGGACGAGCAGTACTTC.

The table lists this clonotype with many counts. This may arise from a read error, as a much more abundant clone is one base away. In this CDR3 the conserved last residue, phenylalanine or tryptophan, is missing, so a read error is likely. V and J are TRBV11-2 and TRBJ2-7; no firm D call. The CDR3 contains 13 residues. V was cut by 5 bases and J by 0 bases, with 8 bases left in between. CDR1 is SGHAT, CDR2 FQNNGV, per germline. CDR3 protein: CASSPTFSYEQYL. CDR3 DNA: TGTGCCAGCAGCCCCACCTTCTCCTACGAGCAGTACCTC.

This clonotype has at least ten counts. This chain joins TRBV6-5 and TRBJ2-7; 8 bases fit TRBD2. V lost 6 bases to trimming and J lost 3 bases; unmatched junction nucleotides: 13. The CDR3 loop spans 16 amino acids. The germline V gene encodes CDR1 MNHEY and CDR2 SVGAGI. Here the CDR3 DNA reads TGTGCCAGCAGACCTCTAAATAGCGGGGCCAGCTACGAGCAGTACTTC. Translated, it gives CASRPLNSGASYEQYF.

A few counts support this clonotype. Here the CDR3 reads CASSLGLAGGLGQQFF. The CDR3 region has the DNA TGCGCCAGCAGCCTAGGACTAGCGGGGGGCCTCGGTCAGCAGTTCTTC. The gene calls are TRBV4-3 and TRBJ2-1, with 14 bases aligning to TRBD2. Germline V CDR1 and CDR2: LGHNA, YSLEER. CDR3 length: 16 residues. After removal of 4 bases from V and 11 bases from J, the junction contained 10 bases not matched to a gene.

The sample holds many counts of this clonotype. This rearrangement joins TRBV5-1 to TRBJ2-2; the match to TRBD1 covers 7 bases. This CDR3 is built from 15 residues. Germline CDR1 is SGHRS and CDR2 is YFSETQ. Trimming cost V 1 base and J 3 bases; bases outside gene matches: 3. CDR3 sequence reads: CASSLQTGDTGELFF. The CDR3 DNA is TGCGCCAGCAGCTTGCAAACAGGGGACACCGGGGAGCTGTTTTTT.

The sample holds many counts of this clonotype. The CDR3 is CSASTSGPNEQYF. For the CDR3, the DNA is TGCAGTGCAAGCACTAGCGGGCCTAACGAGCAGTACTTC. The J gene is TRBJ2-7, the V gene TRBV20-1, with 9 nucleotides matching TRBD2. Trimming took 6 bases from V and 5 from J; bases not matched to a gene: 8. CDR1 and CDR2 from the germline V gene are DFQATT and SNEGSKA (reference sequence). The CDR3 length is 13 residues.

There are many counts of this clonotype. This may stem from a read error, because a much larger clone lies one nucleotide away. The V gene is TRBV7-2, the J gene TRBJ2-1, with 10 nucleotides matching TRBD2. This CDR3 region has 17 residues. Germline V gene data show CDR1 as SGHTA and CDR2 as FQGNSA. The CDR3, as DNA: TGTGCCAGCAGCCCTCGACTAGCGGGTACAGCCTACAAGGAGCAGTTCTTC. It codes for CASSPRLAGTAYKEQFF.

The chain combines TRBV5-1 with TRBJ1-1, with TRBD1 matching over 8 bases. The V and J ends lost 3 bases and 4 bases, in that order; junction bases with no gene match: 8. The CDR3 totals 15 residues. Germline V lookup: CDR1 SGHRS, CDR2 YFSETQ. For the CDR3, the DNA is TGCGCCAGCAGCTCCTACGGACAGGGAGGCACTGAAGCTTTCTTT. It encodes CASSSYGQGGTEAFF.

This clonotype was counted many times. The rearrangement joins TRBV2 to TRBJ2-3; D remains unclear. With 6 bases removed from V and 6 bases from J, the gap between germline ends came to 10 bases. The CDR3 has 12 amino acids. CDR1 is SNHLY, CDR2 FYNNEI, per germline. This chain's CDR3 is CASRLIADTQYF. The CDR3 nucleotides read TGTGCCAGCAGACTGATCGCGGATACGCAGTATTTT.

By its share, this clonotype is hyperexpanded (1% or more). The chain has TRBV28 and TRBJ1-1; no definite D call. V lost 2 bases and J lost 1, with 11 bases in between. The CDR3 runs to 15 residues. From germline, CDR1 is MDHEN and CDR2 SYDVKM. The CDR3 loop is CASSLTLKGNTEAFF. The CDR3 bases are TGTGCCAGCAGTTTAACGTTAAAGGGGAACACTGAAGCTTTCTTT.

Ten or more counts support this clonotype. The CDR3 DNA follows: TGTGCCACCAGCAAACAGGGGGCCTATCAGCCCCAGCATTTT. It specifies CATSKQGAYQPQHF. This chain joins TRBV24-1 and TRBJ1-5; 9 bases fit TRBD1. Germline CDR1 reads KGHDR; CDR2 reads SFDVKD. J lost 5 bases, V lost 7 bases, and 5 bases had no gene match. The CDR3 runs to 14 residues.

This clonotype was picked up many times. The V and J genes are TRBV20-1 and TRBJ1-2; D not resolved. This CDR3 region has 10 residues. The germline V gene has CDR1 DFQATT and CDR2 SNEGSKA (reference sequence). V was trimmed by 5 bases and J by 7 bases, leaving 8 bases between them. In nucleotides, the CDR3 is TGCAGTGCTTCAGGCGGTGGCTACACCTTC. Translating gives CSASGGGYTF.

A word on this clonotype: A far larger clone is one nucleotide away, so this likely arose from a read error. This rearrangement joins TRBV7-9 to TRBJ2-5, with D possibly TRBD1 on 5 matching bases. The CDR3 extends over 13 amino acids. V gave up 10 bases and J gave up 4 bases, with 16 bases separating them. The germline V gene encodes CDR1 SEHNR and CDR2 FQNEAQ (reference sequence). CDR3 in amino acids: CANRKGVRETQYF. The CDR3 region has the DNA TGTGCCAACAGAAAAGGGGTGAGAGAGACCCAGTACTTC.

Within the sample, this clonotype is medium-sized (0.01 to 0.1%). The CDR3 is CASSIRQFSGANVLTF. CDR3 DNA: TGTGCCAGCAGCATCCGACAGTTCTCTGGGGCCAACGTCCTGACTTTC. The rearrangement joins TRBV11-3 to TRBJ2-6; maybe TRBD1 (5 bases). Looked up from germline, CDR1 is SGHNT and CDR2 is YENEEA. The CDR3 consists of 16 residues. The V gene lost 5 bases and the J gene lost 0 bases, with 11 bases spanning the gap.

This clonotype was counted many times. Sequence at one end of the junction differs from germline and may be a read error. The CDR3 DNA is TGCAGTGCTAGGGGGACTAGCGGGACAAGCTCCTACAATGAGCGGTTCTTC. Amino acids: CSARGTSGTSSYNERFF. The chain couples TRBV20-1 to TRBJ2-1, with 13 bases lining up with TRBD2. The CDR3 is made up of 17 amino acids. Germline-derived CDR1 and CDR2 are DFQATT and SNEGSKA (reference sequence).

A note on this clonotype: One end of the junction is discordant with germline, which a read error may explain. The chain recombines TRBV7-3 with TRBJ2-1; possibly TRBD2 for D (5 bases). Germline-derived CDR1 and CDR2 are SGHTA and FQGTGA. CDR3 length: 15 residues. The CDR3 region has the DNA TGTGCCAGCAGCTTATGGGAGTCCTCCTACAATGTGCAGTTCTTC. This translates into CASSLWESSYNVQFF.

The sample holds many counts of this clonotype. This chain joins TRBV20-1 and TRBJ2-3, with TRBD2 identical over 7 bases. This CDR3 comprises 14 residues. Per germline, CDR1 DFQATT and CDR2 SNEGSKA (reference sequence). The V gene end was trimmed by 5 bases and the J gene end by 5 bases; junction bases not matched to a gene: 10. CDR3 residues: CSAESRGEGDTQYF. CDR3 in DNA: TGCAGTGCTGAGAGCCGGGGGGAGGGAGATACGCAGTATTTT.

As concerns this clonotype: A much larger clone lies a single base off, so this may be a read error. The CDR3 loop reads CATSRLIRSAWGTDTQYF. CDR3 in DNA: TGTGCCACCAGCAGACTTATCAGGTCAGCGTGGGGGACAGATACGCAGTATTTT. The chain employs TRBV15 and TRBJ2-3; D may match TRBD1 or TRBD2 (5 bases each). Deletions cut 2 bases from V and 3 bases from J, with 21 bases between. The CDR3 runs 18 residues. The germline V gene has CDR1 LNHNV and CDR2 YYDKDF (reference sequence).

This clonotype was observed at least ten times. A much larger clonotype is one base distant, so this may be a read error. The chain recombines TRBV5-1 with TRBJ2-1; D may correspond to TRBD1 or TRBD2 (6 bases each). Per the germline V gene, CDR1 is SGHRS and CDR2 is YFSETQ. The CDR3 has 15 amino acids. The CDR3 bases are TGCGCCAGCAGCTTGCTGGGGGGCCTCTACAATGAGCGGTTCTTC. Protein sequence: CASSLLGGLYNERFF.

This clonotype was seen at least ten times. The chain joins TRBV6-2 or TRBV6-3 to TRBJ1-1; D remains ambiguous. CDR1 is MNHEY, CDR2 SVGEGT, per germline. The CDR3 runs 13 residues. The V gene lost 5 bases and the J gene lost 5 bases, with 12 bases spanning the gap. The CDR3 loop is CASSLERWTEAFF. CDR3 nucleotide sequence: TGTGCCAGCAGTCTGGAGAGGTGGACTGAAGCTTTCTTT.

Worth noting for this clonotype: A far larger clone lies a single base away; this is likely a read error. This sequence joins TRBV11-3 and TRBJ2-1, with 10 bases that match TRBD2. Losses at the gene ends were 4 bases for V and 9 bases for J; bases not matched to a gene: 15. The germline V gene encodes CDR1 SGHNT and CDR2 YENEEA. The CDR3 is 17 residues long. The chain's CDR3 is CASSSPQTLAGRSEQFF. Written as DNA, the CDR3 is TGTGCCAGCAGCTCCCCCCAAACACTAGCGGGGAGGAGTGAGCAGTTCTTC.

This chain connects TRBV29-1 to TRBJ2-7; TRBD2 matches at 7 bases. The CDR3 runs to 13 residues. CDR1 is SQVTM, CDR2 ANQGSEA, per germline. V dropped 1 base and J dropped 2; count of bases not matched to a gene: 2. The CDR3 sequence is CSVEAGGTYEQYF. The CDR3, as DNA: TGCAGCGTTGAAGCGGGAGGAACCTACGAGCAGTACTTC.

The J gene is TRBJ2-1, the V gene TRBV29-1; D is tentatively TRBD1 or TRBD2 (5 bases each). This CDR3 comprises 12 residues. The germline V gene encodes CDR1 SQVTM and CDR2 ANQGSEA. Trimming cost V 3 bases and J 6 bases, with 9 bases left between them. The CDR3 spells CSVDGGINEQFF. CDR3 nucleotide sequence: TGCAGCGTTGATGGGGGTATCAATGAGCAGTTCTTC.

At least ten counts were recorded for this clonotype. V gene TRBV6-6 combines with J gene TRBJ1-3; D unclear. Trimming cost V 7 bases and J 0 bases, with 13 bases left between them. CDR1 is MNHNY, CDR2 SVGAGI, per germline (reference sequence). This CDR3 spans 15 amino acids. CDR3 sequence (DNA): TGTGCCAGCAACACCCATCGGGGCTCTGGAAACACCATATATTTT. This gives the protein CASNTHRGSGNTIYF.

Comment on this clonotype: A single base separates this from a much larger clone, so it may be a read error. This rearrangement joins TRBV28 to TRBJ2-5, with a possible D match to TRBD1 (6 bases). The CDR3 totals 15 residues. Germline CDR1 MDHEN, CDR2 SYDVKM. CDR3 protein: CASTLGAERQETQHF. The CDR3 bases are TGTGCCAGCACCTTGGGGGCAGAGCGTCAAGAGACCCAGCACTTC.